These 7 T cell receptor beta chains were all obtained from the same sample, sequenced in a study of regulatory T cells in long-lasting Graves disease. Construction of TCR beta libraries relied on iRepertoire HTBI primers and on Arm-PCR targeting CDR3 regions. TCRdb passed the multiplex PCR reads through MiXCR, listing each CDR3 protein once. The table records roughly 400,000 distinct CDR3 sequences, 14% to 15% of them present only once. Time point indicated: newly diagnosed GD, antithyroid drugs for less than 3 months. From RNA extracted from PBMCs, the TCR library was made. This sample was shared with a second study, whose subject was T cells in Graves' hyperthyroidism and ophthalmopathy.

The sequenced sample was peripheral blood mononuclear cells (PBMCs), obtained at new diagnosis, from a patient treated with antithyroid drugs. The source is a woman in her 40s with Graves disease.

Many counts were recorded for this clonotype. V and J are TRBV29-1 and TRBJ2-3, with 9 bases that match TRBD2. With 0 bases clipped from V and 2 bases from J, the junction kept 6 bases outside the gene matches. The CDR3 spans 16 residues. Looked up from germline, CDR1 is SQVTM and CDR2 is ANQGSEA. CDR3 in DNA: TGCAGCGTTGAAGATCGGGCTAGCGGGAACACAGATACGCAGTATTTT. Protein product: CSVEDRASGNTDTQYF.

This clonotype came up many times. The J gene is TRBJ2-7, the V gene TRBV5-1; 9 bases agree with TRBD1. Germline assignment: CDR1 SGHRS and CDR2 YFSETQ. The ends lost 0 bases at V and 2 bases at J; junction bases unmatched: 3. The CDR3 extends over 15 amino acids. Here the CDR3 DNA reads TGCGCCAGCAGCTTGGTGGACAGGGGCCCCTACGAGCAGTACTTC. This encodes CASSLVDRGPYEQYF.

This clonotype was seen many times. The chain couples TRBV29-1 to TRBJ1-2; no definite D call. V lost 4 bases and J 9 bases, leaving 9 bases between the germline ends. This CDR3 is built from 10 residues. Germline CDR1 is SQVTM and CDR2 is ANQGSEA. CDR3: CSVGEGSYTF. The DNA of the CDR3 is TGCAGCGTTGGGGAGGGTAGCTACACCTTC.

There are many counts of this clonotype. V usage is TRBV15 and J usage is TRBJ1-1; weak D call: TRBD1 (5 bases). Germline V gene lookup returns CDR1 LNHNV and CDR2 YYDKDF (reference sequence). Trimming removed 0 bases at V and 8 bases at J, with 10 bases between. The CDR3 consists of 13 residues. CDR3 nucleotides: TGTGCCACCAGCAGAGATCGAACAGGCGAAGCTTTCTTT. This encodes CATSRDRTGEAFF.

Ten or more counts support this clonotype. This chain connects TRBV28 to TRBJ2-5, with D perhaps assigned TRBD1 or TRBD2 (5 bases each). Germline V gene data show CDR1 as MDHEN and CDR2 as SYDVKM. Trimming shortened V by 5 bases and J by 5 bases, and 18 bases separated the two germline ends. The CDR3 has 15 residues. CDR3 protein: CASSPPGTFGETQYF. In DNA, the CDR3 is TGTGCCAGCAGTCCCCCCGGGACGTTCGGGGAGACCCAGTACTTC.

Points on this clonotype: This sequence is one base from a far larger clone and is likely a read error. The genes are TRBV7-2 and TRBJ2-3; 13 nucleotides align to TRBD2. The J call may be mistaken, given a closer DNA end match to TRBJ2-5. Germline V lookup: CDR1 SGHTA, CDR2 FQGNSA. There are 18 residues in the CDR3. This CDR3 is CTSSPTRTSGSWQETQYF. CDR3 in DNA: TGTACCAGCAGCCCGACCCGGACTAGCGGGAGTTGGCAGGAGACCCAGTACTTC.

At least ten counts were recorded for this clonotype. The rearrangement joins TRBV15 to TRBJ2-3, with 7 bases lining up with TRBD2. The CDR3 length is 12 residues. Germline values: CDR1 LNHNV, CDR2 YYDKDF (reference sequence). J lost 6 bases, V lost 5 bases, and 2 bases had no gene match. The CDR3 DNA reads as TGTGCCACCAGCTCCGGGGGGGATACGCAGTATTTT. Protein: CATSSGGDTQYF.